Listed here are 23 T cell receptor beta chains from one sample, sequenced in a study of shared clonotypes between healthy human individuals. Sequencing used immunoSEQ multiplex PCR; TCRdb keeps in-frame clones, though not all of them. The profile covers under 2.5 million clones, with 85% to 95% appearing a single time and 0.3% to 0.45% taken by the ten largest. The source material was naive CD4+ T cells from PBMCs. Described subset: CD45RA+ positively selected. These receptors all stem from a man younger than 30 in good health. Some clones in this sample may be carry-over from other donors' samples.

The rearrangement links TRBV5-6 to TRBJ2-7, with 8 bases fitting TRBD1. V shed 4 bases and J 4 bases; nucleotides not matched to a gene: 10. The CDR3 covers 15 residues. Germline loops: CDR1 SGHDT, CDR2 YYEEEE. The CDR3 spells CASSPYDRGPYEQYF. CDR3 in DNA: TGTGCCAGCAGCCCCTATGACAGGGGCCCTTACGAGCAGTACTTC.

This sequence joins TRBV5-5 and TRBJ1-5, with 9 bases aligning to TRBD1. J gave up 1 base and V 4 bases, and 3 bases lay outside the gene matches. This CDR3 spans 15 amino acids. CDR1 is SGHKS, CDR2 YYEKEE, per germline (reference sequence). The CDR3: CASSPGQGSNQPQHF. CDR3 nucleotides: TGTGCCAGCAGCCCGGGACAGGGAAGCAATCAGCCCCAGCATTTT.

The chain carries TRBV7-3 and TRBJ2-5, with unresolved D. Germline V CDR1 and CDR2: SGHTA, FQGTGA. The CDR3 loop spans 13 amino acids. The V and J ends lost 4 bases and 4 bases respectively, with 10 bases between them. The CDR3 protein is CASSSQVLETQYF. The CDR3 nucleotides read TGTGCCAGCAGCTCCCAGGTGTTAGAGACCCAGTACTTC.

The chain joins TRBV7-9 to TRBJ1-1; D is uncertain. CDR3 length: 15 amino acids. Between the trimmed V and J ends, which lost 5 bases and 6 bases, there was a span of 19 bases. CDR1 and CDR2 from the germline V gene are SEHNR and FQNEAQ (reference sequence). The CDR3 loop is CASSPERGPSAEAFF. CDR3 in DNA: TGTGCCAGCAGCCCCGAGCGCGGACCTTCTGCTGAAGCTTTCTTT.

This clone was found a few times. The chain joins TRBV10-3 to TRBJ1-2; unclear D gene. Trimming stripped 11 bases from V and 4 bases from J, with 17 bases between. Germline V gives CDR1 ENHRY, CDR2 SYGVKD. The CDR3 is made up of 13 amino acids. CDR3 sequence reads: CALGSPGSYGYTF. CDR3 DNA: TGTGCCTTGGGGTCCCCGGGGAGCTATGGCTACACCTTC.

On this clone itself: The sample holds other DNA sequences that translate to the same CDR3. The CDR3 loop is CASSPAGTANYGYTF. The CDR3 DNA reads as TGTGCCAGCTCACCCGCCGGCACAGCTAACTATGGCTACACCTTC. The chain has TRBV18 and TRBJ1-2, with unresolved D. Germline CDR1 and CDR2: KGHSH and LQKENI. The V and J ends lost 3 bases and 0 bases respectively, with 11 bases between them. The CDR3 is made up of 15 amino acids.

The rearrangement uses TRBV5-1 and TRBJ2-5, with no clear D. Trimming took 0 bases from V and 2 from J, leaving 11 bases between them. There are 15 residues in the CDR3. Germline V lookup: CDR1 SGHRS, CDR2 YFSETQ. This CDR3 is CASSLANRHQETQYF. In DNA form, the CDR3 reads TGCGCCAGCAGCTTGGCCAATCGGCATCAAGAGACCCAGTACTTC.

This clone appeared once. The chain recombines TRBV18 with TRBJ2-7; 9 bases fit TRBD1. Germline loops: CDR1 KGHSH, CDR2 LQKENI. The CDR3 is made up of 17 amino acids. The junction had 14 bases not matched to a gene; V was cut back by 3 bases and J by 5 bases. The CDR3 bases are TGTGCCAGCTCACCGCCCGGGACAGGGACCTCCTTGGACGAGCAGTACTTC. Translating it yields CASSPPGTGTSLDEQYF.

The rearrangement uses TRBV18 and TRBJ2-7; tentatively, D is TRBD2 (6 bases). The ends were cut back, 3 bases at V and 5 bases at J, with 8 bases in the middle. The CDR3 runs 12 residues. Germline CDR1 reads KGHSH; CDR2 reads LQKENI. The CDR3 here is CASSPWGDEQYF. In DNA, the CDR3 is TGTGCCAGCTCACCCTGGGGGGACGAGCAGTACTTC.

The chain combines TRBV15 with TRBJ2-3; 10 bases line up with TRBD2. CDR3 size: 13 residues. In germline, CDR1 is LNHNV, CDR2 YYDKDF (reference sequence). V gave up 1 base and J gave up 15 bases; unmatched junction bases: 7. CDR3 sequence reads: CATSRGGLAGVYF. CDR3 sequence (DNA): TGTGCCACCAGCAGAGGAGGGCTAGCGGGAGTATATTTT.

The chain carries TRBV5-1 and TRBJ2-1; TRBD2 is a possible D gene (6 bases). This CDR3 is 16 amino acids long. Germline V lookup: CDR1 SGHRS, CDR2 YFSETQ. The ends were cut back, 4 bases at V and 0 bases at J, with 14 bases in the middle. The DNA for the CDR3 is TGCGCCAGCAGCCCGGAGGCGGGGAGCTCCTACAATGAGCAGTTCTTC. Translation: CASSPEAGSSYNEQFF.

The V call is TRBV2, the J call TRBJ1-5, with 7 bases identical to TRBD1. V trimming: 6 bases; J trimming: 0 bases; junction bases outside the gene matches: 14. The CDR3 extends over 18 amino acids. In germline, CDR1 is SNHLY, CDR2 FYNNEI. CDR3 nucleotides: TGTGCCAGCAGCCAAAGGGGACAGCCCCGATATAGCAATCAGCCCCAGCATTTT. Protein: CASSQRGQPRYSNQPQHF.

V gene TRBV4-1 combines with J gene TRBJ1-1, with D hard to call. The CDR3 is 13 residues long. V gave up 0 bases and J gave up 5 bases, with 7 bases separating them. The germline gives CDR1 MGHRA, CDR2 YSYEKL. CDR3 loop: CASSQERFTEAFF. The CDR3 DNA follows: TGCGCCAGCAGCCAAGAGCGGTTTACTGAAGCTTTCTTT.

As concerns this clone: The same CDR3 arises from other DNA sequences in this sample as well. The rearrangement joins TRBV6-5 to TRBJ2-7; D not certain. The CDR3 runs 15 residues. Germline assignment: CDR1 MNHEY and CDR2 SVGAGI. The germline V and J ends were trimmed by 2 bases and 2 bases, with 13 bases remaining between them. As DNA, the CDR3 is TGTGCCAGCAGTTACGGGTCCGGTGGGACCTACGAGCAGTACTTC. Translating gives CASSYGSGGTYEQYF.

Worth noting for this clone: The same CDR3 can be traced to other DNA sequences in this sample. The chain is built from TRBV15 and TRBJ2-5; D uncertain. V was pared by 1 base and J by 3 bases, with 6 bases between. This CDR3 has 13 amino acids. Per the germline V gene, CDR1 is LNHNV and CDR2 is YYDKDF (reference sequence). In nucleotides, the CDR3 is TGTGCCACCAGCAGAGGTCGGGAAGAGACCCAGTACTTC. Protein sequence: CATSRGREETQYF.

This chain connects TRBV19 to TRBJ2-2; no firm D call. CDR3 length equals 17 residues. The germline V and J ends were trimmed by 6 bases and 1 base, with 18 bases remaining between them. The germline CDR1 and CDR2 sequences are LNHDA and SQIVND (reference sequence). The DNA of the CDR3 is TGTGCCAGTAGGGAAGTGAGTATCGGGCGGAACACCGGGGAGCTGTTTTTT. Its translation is CASREVSIGRNTGELFF.

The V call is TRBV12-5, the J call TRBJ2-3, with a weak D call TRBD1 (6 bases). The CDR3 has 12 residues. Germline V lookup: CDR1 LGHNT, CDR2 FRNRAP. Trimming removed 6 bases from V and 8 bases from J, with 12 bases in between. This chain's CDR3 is CASGVQGITQYF. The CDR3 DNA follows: TGTGCTAGTGGAGTACAGGGAATTACGCAGTATTTT. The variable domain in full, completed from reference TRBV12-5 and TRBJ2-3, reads DARVTQTPRHKVTEMGQEVTMRCQPILGHNTVFWYRQTMMQGLELLAYFRNRAPLDDSGMPKDRFSAEMPDATLATLKIQPSEPRDSAVYFCASGVQGITQYFGPGTRLTVL.

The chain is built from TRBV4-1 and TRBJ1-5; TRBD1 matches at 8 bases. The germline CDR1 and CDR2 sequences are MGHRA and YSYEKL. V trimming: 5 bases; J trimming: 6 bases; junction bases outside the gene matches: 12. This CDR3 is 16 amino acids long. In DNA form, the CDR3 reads TGCGCCAGCAGCTCCGAGGGCAGGGGGCCGAGTCAGCCCCAGCATTTT. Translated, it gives CASSSEGRGPSQPQHF.

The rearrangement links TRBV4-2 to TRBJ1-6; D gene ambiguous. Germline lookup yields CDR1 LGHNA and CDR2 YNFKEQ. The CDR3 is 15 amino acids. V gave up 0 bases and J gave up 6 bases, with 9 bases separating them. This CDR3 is CASSQEEGGNSPLHF. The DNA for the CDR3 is TGTGCCAGCAGCCAAGAGGAGGGAGGTAATTCACCCCTCCACTTT.

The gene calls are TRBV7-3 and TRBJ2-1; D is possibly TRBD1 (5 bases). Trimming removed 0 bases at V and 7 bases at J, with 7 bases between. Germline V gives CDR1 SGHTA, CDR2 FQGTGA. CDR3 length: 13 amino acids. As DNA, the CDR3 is TGTGCCAGCAGCTTAACCAGACAGAATGAGCAGTTCTTC. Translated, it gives CASSLTRQNEQFF.

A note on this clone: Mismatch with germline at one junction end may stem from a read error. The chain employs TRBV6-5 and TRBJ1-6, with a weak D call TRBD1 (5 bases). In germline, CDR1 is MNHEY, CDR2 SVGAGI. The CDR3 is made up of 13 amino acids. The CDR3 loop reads CASMAGNNSPLHF. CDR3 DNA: TGTGCCAGCATGGCAGGGAATAACTCACCCCTCCACTTT.

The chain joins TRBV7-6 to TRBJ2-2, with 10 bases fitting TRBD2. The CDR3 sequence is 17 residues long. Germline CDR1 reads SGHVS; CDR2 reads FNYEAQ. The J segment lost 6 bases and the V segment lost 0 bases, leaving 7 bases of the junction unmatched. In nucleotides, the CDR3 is TGTGCCAGCAGCTTAGCGGGTGGTAGCGGGAGGTCCGGGGAGCTGTTTTTT. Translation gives CASSLAGGSGRSGELFF.

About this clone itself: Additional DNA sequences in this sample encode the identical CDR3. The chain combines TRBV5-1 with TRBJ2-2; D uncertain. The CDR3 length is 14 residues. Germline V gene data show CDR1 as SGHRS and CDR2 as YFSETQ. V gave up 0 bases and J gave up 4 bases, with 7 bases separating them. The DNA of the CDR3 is TGCGCCAGCAGCTTGGCCGTCGGCACCGGGGAGCTGTTTTTT. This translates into CASSLAVGTGELFF.